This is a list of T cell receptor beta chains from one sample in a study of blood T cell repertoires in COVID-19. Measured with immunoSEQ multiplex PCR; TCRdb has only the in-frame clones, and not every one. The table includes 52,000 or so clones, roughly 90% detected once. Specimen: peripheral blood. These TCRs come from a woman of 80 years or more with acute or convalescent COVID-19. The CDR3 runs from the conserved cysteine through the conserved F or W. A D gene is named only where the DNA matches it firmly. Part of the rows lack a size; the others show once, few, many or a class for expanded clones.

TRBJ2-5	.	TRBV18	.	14	TGTGCCAGCTCACCCCAGGGGGGTGTGGAGACCCAGTACTTC	CASSPQGGVETQYF
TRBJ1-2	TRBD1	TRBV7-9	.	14	TGTGCCAGCAGCTTCACAGGGGACGACTATGGCTACACCTTC	CASSFTGDDYGYTF
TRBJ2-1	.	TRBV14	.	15	TGTGCCAGCAGCCAAAGACAGGCCCCCTACAATGAGCAGTTCTTC	CASSQRQAPYNEQFF
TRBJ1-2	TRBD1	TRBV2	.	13	TGTGCCAGCAGTGGGACAGGCACCTATGGCTACACCTTC	CASSGTGTYGYTF
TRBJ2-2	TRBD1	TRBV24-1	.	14	TGTGCCACCAGTGACCACGGGACAGCCGGGGAGCTGTTTTTT	CATSDHGTAGELFF
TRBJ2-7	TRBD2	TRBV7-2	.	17	TGTGCCAGCAGCTTAGTTCGGGCTAGCGGGAGGGTATACGAGCAGTACTTC	CASSLVRASGRVYEQYF
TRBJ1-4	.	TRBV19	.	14	TGTGCCAGTAGTTCACAGGGAACTAATGAAAAACTGTTTTTT	CASSSQGTNEKLFF
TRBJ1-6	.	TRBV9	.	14	TGTGCCAGCAGCACGGGATCCCCCGACTGGGACCTCCACTTT	CASSTGSPDWDLHF
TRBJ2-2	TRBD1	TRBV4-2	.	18	TGTGCCAGCAGCCAAGAACCTTTCGGACAGGCGAACACCGGGGAGCTGTTTTTT	CASSQEPFGQANTGELFF
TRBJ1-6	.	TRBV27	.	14	TGTGCCAGCAGCTCCGGAGGAGATAATTCACCCCTCCACTTT	CASSSGGDNSPLHF
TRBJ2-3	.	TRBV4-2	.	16	TGTGCCAGCAGCCAAGACGGAGGGCGCCCCACAGATACGCAGTATTTT	CASSQDGGRPTDTQYF
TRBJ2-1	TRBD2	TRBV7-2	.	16	TGTGCCAGCAGCTTCACGGGACTAGCGGGATACAATGAGCAGTTCTTC	CASSFTGLAGYNEQFF
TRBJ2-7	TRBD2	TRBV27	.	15	TGTGCCAGCAGTGCCTCAGCGGGAGGGGGGTACGAGCAGTACTTC	CASSASAGGGYEQYF
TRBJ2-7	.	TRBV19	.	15	TGTGCCAGTAGTTTCCCGGGCAGGGGTGGCTACGAGCAGTACTTC	CASSFPGRGGYEQYF
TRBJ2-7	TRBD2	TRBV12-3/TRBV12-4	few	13	TGTGCCAGCAGTTTACTAGCGGGAGGCGAGCAGTACTTC	CASSLLAGGEQYF
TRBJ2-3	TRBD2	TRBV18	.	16	TGTGCCAGCTCACCACGCGGGACTAGCGGTTCAGATACGCAGTATTTT	CASSPRGTSGSDTQYF
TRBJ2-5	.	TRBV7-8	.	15	TGTGCCAGCAGCCCGAGGGCACTCGGTGGAGAGACCCAGTACTTC	CASSPRALGGETQYF
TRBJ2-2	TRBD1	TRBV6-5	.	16	TGTGCCAGCAGTTACGGGACAGGGGATGTGGCCGGGGAGCTGTTTTTT	CASSYGTGDVAGELFF
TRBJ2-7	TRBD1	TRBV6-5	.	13	TGTGCCAGCAGTTACGTCAGGGGGTACGAGCAGTACTTC	CASSYVRGYEQYF
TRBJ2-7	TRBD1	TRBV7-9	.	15	TGTGCCAGCAGTTTAAGGGCAGGGGGAACCTACGAGCAGTACTTC	CASSLRAGGTYEQYF
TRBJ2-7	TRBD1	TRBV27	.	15	TGTGCCAGCAGGGCTGCCGACAGGGCCATCTACGAGCAGTACTTC	CASRAADRAIYEQYF
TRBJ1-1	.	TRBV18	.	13	TGTGCCAGCTCACCCCCGAGTAGCACTGAAGCTTTCTTT	CASSPPSSTEAFF
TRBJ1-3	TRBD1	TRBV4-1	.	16	TGCGCCAGCAGCAACCGACAGGGCGGGCCTGGAAACACCATATATTTT	CASSNRQGGPGNTIYF
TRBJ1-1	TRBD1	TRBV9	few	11	TGTGCCAGCAGCGGGACAGGGGAAGCTTTCTTT	CASSGTGEAFF
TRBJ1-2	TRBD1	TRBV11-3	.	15	TGTGCCAGCAGCTTAGTTGGGACAGCCGTCTATGGCTACACCTTC	CASSLVGTAVYGYTF
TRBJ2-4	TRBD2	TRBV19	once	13	TGTGCCAGTAGTATGAAGAGGGAGGGCATTCAGTACTTC	CASSMKREGIQYF
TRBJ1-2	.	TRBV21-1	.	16	TGTGCCAGCTCCCCCGGACAGGAGGAAACTAACTATGGCTACACCTTC	CASSPGQEETNYGYTF
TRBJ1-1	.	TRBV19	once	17	TGTGCCAGTAGTATAGGGGGGTGGGACAATATGAACACTGAAGCTTTCTTT	CASSIGGWDNMNTEAFF
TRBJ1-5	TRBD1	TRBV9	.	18	TGTGCCAGCAGCGACGGCCCAAGACGGGACAGGAGAAGTCAGCCCCAGCATTTT	CASSDGPRRDRRSQPQHF
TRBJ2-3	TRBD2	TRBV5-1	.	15	TGCGCCAGCAGCTTGACTAGCGGGAGCACAGATACGCAGTATTTT	CASSLTSGSTDTQYF
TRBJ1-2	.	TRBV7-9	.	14	TGTGCCAGCAGCATTCGGACAGAAGTTTATGGCTACACCTTC	CASSIRTEVYGYTF
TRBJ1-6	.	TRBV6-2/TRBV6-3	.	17	TGTGCCAGCAGTTACGCCACCTCCGGGACAACCAATTCACCCCTCCACTTT	CASSYATSGTTNSPLHF
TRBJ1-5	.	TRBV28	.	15	TGTGCCAGCAGTTTGAGGCAGGGTGCAGGGCAGCCCCAGCATTTT	CASSLRQGAGQPQHF
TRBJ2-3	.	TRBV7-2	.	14	TGTGCCAGCAGCTTAGATCCTAGCACAGATACGCAGTATTTT	CASSLDPSTDTQYF
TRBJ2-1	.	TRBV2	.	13	TGTGCCAGCAGACTAGACCATTACAATGAGCAGTTCTTC	CASRLDHYNEQFF